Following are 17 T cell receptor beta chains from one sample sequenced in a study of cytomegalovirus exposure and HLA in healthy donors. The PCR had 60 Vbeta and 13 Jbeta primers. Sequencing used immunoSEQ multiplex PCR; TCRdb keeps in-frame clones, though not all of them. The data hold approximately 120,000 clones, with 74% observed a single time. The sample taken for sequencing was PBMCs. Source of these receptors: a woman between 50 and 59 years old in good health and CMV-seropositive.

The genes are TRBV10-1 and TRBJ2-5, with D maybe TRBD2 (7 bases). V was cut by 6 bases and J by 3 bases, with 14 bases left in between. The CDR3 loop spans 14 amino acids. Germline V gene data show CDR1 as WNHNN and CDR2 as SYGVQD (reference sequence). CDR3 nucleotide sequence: TGCGCCAGCAGCGGGGGGCGAAGGGAAGAGACCCAGTACTTC. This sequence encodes CASSGGRREETQYF.

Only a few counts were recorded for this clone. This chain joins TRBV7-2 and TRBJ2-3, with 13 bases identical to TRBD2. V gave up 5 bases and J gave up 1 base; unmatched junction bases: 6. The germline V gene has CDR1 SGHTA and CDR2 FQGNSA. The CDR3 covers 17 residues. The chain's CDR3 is CASSRSTSGGGTDTQYF. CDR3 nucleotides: TGTGCCAGCAGCCGAAGCACTAGCGGGGGGGGCACAGATACGCAGTATTTT.

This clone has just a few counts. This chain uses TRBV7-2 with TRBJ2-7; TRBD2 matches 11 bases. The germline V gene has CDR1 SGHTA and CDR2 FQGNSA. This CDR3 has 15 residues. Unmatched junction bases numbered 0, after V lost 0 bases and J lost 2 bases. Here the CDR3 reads CASSLASGGAYEQYF. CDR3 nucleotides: TGTGCCAGCAGCTTAGCTAGCGGGGGGGCCTACGAGCAGTACTTC.

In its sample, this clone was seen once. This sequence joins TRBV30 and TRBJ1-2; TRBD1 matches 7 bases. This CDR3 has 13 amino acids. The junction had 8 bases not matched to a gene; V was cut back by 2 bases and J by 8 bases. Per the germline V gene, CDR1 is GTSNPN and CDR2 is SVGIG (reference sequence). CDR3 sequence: CAWSQDRARGYTF. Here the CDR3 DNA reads TGTGCCTGGAGTCAAGACAGGGCTCGAGGCTACACCTTC.

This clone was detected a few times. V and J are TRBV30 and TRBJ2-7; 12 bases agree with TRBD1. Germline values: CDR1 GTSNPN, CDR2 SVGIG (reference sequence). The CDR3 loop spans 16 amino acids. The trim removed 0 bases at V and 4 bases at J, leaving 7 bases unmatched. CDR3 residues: CAWSVGGQGAKYEQYF. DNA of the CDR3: TGTGCCTGGAGTGTTGGGGGACAGGGGGCAAAGTACGAGCAGTACTTC.

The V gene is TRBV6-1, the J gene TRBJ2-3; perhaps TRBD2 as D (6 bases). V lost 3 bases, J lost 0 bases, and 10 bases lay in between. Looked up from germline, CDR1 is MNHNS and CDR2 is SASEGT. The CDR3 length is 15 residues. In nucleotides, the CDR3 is TGTGCCAGCAGTGAGTGGCGGGGTAGCACAGATACGCAGTATTTT. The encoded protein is CASSEWRGSTDTQYF.

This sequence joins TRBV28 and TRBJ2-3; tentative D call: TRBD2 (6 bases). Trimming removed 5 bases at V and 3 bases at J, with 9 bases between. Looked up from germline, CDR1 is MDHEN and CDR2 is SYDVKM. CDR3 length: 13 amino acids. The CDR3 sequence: CASSAAGTDTQYF. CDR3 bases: TGTGCCAGCAGTGCGGCGGGAACAGATACGCAGTATTTT.

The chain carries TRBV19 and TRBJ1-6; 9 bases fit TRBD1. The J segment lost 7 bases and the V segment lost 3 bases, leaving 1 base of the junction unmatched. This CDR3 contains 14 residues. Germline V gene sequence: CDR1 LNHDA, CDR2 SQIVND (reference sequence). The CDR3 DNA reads TGTGCCAGTAGTATTGGGACAGGGAATTCACCCCTCCACTTT. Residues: CASSIGTGNSPLHF.

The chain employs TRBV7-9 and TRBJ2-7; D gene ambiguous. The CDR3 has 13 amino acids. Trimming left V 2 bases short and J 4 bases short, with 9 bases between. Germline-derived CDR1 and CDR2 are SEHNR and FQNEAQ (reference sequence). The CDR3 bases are TGTGCCAGCAGCTTAATCCCCGGGTACGAGCAGTACTTC. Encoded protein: CASSLIPGYEQYF.

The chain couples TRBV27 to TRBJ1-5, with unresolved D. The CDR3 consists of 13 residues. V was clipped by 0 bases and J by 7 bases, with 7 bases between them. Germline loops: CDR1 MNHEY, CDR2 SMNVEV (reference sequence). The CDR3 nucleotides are TGTGCCAGCAGTTTATCTCCAAAACAGCCCCAGCATTTT. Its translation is CASSLSPKQPQHF.

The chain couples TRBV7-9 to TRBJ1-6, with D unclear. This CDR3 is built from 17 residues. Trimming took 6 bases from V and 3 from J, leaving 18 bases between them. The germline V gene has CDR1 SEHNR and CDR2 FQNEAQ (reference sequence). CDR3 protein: CASSTHESEGYNSPLHF. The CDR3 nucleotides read TGTGCCAGCAGTACACATGAATCCGAGGGCTATAATTCACCCCTCCACTTT.

The CDR3 coding sequence is TGTGCCAGCATCCGGACAGGGAACTATGGCTACACCTTC. It yields the protein CASIRTGNYGYTF. The chain links TRBV5-4 to TRBJ1-2; 8 positions agree with TRBD1. The CDR3 covers 13 residues. Trimming cost V 6 bases and J 2 bases; bases outside gene matches: 3. In germline, CDR1 is SGHNT, CDR2 YYREEE (reference sequence).

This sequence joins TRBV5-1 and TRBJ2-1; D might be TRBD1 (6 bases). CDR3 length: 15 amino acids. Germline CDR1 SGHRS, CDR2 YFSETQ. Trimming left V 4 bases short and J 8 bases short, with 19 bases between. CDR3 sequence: CASSVIPGHIDEQFF. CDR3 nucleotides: TGCGCCAGCAGCGTGATTCCGGGACACATCGATGAGCAGTTCTTC.

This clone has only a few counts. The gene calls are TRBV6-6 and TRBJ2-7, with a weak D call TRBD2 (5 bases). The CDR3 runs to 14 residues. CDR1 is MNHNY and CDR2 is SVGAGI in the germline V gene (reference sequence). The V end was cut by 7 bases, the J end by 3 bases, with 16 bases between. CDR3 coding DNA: TGTGCCAGCACGAGCCGGGGATTAAACTACGAGCAGTACTTC. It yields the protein CASTSRGLNYEQYF.

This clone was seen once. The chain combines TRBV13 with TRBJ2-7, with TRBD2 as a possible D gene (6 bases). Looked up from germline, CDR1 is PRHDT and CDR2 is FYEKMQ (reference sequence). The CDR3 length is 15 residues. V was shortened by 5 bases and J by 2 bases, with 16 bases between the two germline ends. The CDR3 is CASSPGTRRTYEQYF. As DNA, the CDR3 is TGTGCCAGCAGCCCGGGGACTCGGAGAACCTACGAGCAGTACTTC. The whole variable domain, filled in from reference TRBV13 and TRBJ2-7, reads AAGVIQSPRHLIKEKRETATLKCYPIPRHDTVYWYQQGPGQDPQFLISFYEKMQSDKGSIPDRFSAQQFSDYHSELNMSSLELGDSALYFCASSPGTRRTYEQYFGPGTRLTVT.

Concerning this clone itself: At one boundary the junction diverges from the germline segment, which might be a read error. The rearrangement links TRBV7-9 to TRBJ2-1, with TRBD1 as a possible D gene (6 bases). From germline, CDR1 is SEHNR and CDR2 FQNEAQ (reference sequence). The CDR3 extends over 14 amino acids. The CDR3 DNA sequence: TGTTCCAGCAGCTTAGGGACAATTTTTCATGAGCAGTTCTTC. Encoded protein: CSSSLGTIFHEQFF.

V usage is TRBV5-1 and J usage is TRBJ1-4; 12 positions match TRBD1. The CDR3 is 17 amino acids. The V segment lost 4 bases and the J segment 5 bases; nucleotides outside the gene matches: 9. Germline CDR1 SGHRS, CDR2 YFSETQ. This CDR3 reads CASSPGDRGRENEKLFF. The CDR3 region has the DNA TGCGCCAGCAGCCCGGGGGACAGGGGGCGCGAAAATGAAAAACTGTTTTTT.